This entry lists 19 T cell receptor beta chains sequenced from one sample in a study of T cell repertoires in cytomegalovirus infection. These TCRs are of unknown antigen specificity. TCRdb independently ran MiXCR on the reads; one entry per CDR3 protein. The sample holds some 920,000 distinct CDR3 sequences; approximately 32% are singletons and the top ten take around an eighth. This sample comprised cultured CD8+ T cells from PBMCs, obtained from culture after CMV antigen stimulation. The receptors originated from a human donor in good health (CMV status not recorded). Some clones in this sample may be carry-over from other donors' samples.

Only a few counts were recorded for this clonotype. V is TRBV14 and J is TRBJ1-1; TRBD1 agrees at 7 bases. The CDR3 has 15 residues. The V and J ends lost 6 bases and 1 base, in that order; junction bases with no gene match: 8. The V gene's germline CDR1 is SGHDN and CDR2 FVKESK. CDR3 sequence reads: CASSHTGVWNTEAFF. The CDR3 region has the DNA TGTGCCAGCAGTCACACAGGGGTCTGGAACACTGAAGCTTTCTTT.

CDR3: CASSRSTGLGETQYF. CDR3 coding DNA: TGTGCCAGCAGCCGAAGTACAGGGTTAGGGGAGACCCAGTACTTC. The chain is built from TRBV28 and TRBJ2-5; tentative D call: TRBD1 (6 bases). This CDR3 comprises 15 residues. CDR1 is MDHEN and CDR2 is SYDVKM in the germline V gene. Trimming took 6 bases from V and 5 from J, leaving 19 bases between them.

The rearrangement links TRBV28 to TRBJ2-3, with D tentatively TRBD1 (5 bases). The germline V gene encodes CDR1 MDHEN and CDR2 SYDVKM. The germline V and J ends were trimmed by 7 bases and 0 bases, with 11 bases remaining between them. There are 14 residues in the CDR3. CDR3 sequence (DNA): TGTGCCAGCACCCCCTGGACAAGCACAGATACGCAGTATTTT. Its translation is CASTPWTSTDTQYF. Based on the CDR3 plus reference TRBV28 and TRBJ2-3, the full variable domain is DVKVTQSSRYLVKRTGEKVFLECVQDMDHENMFWYRQDPGLGLRLIYFSYDVKMKEKGDIPEGYSVSREKKERFSLILESASTNQTSMYLCASTPWTSTDTQYFGPGTRLTVL.

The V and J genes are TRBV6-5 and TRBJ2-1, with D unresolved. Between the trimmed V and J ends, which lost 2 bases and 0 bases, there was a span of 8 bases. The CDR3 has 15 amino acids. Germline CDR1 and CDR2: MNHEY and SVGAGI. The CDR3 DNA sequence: TGTGCCAGCAGTTACGGGTTCCCCTCCTACAATGAGCAGTTCTTC. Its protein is CASSYGFPSYNEQFF.

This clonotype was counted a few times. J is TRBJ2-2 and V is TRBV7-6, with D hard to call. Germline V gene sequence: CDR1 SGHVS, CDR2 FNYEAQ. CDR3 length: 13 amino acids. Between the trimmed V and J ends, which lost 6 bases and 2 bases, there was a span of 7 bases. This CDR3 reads CASREGNTGELFF. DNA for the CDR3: TGTGCCAGCAGGGAAGGAAACACCGGGGAGCTGTTTTTT.

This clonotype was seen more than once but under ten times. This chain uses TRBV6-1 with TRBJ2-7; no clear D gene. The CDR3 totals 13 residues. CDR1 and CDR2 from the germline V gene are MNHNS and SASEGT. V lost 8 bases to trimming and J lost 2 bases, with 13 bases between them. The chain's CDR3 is CASGKFGAYEQYV. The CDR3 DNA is TGTGCCAGCGGTAAGTTTGGAGCCTACGAGCAGTACGTC.

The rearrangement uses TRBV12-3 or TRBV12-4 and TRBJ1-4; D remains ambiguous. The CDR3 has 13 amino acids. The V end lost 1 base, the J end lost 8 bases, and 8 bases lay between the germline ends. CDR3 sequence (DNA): TGTGCCAGCAGTTTAGTGGGTTACGAAAAACTGTTTTTT. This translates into CASSLVGYEKLFF.

CDR3 DNA: TGTGCCAGCAGTCTCCGGGACACCGCCTACGAGCAGTACGTC. Amino acid sequence: CASSLRDTAYEQYV. The rearrangement joins TRBV6-2 or TRBV6-3 to TRBJ2-7; perhaps TRBD1 as D (6 bases). This CDR3 has 14 amino acids. V was trimmed by 5 bases and J by 2 bases, leaving 13 bases between them. Germline V gene sequence: CDR1 MNHEY, CDR2 SVGEGT.

The CDR3 DNA reads as TGTGCCAGCAGCTTCAATACGGGGGGGCCCGCAGATACGCAGTATTTT. The encoded protein is CASSFNTGGPADTQYF. This chain connects TRBV5-6 to TRBJ2-3; 8 bases map to TRBD2. The germline gives CDR1 SGHDT, CDR2 YYEEEE. Trimming at V came to 2 bases and at J to 4 bases, leaving 9 bases not matched to a gene. The CDR3 loop spans 16 amino acids.

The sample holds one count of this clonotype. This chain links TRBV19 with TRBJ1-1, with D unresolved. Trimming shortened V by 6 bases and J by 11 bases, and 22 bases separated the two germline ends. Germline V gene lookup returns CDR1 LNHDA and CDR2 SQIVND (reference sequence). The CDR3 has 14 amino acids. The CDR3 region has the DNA TGTGCCAGTAGCCCGGGAGGGCTCGGGAAATTTGCTTTCTTT. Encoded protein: CASSPGGLGKFAFF.

CDR3 DNA: TGTGCCAGCAAAACCGACTCTACGGGGTCTTACGAGCAGTACGTC. Protein sequence: CASKTDSTGSYEQYV. This rearrangement joins TRBV11-2 to TRBJ2-7; TRBD2 is a possible D gene (5 bases). This CDR3 is built from 15 residues. The V end lost 7 bases, the J end lost 4 bases, and 20 bases lay between the germline ends. Germline V gene data show CDR1 as SGHAT and CDR2 as FQNNGV.

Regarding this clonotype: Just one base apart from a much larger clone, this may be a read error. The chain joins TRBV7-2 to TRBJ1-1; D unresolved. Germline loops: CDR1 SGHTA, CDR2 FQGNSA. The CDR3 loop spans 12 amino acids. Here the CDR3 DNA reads TGTGTCAGCAGCTTAGTAGCGTTTGAAGCTTTCTTT. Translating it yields CVSSLVAFEAFF.

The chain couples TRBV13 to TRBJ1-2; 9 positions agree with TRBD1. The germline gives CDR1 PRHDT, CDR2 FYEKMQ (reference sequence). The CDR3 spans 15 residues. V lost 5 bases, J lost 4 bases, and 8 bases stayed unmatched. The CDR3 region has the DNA TGTGCCAGCAGCATCGGACAGGGGAGCAGCTATGGCTACACCTTC. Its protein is CASSIGQGSSYGYTF.

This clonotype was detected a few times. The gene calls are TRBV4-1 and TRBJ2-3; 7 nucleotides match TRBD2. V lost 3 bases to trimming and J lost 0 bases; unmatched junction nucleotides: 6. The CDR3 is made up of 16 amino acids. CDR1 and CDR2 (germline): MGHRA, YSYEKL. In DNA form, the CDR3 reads TGCGCCAGCAGCCACCCCCGGGAGGCTAGCACAGATACGCAGTATTTT. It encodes CASSHPREASTDTQYF.

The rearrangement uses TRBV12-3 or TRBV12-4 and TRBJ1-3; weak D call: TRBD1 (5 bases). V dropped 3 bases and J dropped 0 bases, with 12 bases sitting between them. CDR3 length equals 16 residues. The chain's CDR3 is CASSFGTVSSGNTIYF. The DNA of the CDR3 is TGTGCCAGCAGTTTTGGGACCGTCAGCTCTGGAAACACCATATATTTT.

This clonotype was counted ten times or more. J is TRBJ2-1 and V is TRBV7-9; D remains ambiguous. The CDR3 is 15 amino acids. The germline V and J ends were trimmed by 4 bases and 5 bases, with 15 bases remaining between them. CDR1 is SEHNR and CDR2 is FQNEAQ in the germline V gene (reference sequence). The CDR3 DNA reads TGTGCCAGCAGCTACCCTTCGAGCCGAAACAATGAGCAGTTCTTC. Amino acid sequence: CASSYPSSRNNEQFF.

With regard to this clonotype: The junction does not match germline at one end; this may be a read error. In nucleotides, the CDR3 is TGTGTCAGTAGTCCCGGGACAACTCCCAGCTATGGCTACACCTTC. Encoded protein: CVSSPGTTPSYGYTF. V usage is TRBV19 and J usage is TRBJ1-2; possibly TRBD1 for D (6 bases). The CDR3 extends over 15 amino acids. Per the germline V gene, CDR1 is LNHDA and CDR2 is SQIVND (reference sequence).

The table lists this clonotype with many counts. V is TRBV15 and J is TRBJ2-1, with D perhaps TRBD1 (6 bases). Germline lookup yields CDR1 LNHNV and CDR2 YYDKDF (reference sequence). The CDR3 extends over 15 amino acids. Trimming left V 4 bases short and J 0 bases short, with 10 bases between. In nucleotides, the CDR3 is TGTGCCACCAGCAACGGACAGTCCTCCTACAATGAGCAGTTCTTC. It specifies CATSNGQSSYNEQFF.

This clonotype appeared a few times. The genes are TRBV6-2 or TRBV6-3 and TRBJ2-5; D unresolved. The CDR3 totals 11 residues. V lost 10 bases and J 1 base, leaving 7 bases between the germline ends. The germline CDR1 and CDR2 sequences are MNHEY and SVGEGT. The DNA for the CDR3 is TGTGCCATAGGACCCCAAGAGACCCAGTACTTC. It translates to CAIGPQETQYF.